This entry lists 17 T cell receptor beta chains sequenced from one sample in a study of blood T cell repertoires in COVID-19. The protocol was immunoSEQ multiplex PCR, while the TCRdb copy is restricted to in-frame clones and leaves out a portion. This sample carries 100,000 to 150,000 clones, about 85% of them seen once, and the ten largest clones take roughly 30%. The sample was peripheral blood. The receptors stem from an elderly woman with acute or convalescent COVID-19.

The chain combines TRBV2 with TRBJ2-5, with 7 bases that match TRBD1. Germline CDR1 is SNHLY and CDR2 is FYNNEI. The CDR3 spans 12 residues. With V trimmed by 9 bases and J by 2 bases, 3 bases remained unmatched. Written as DNA, the CDR3 is TGTGCCAGGGGGGACAGTCAAGAGACCCAGTACTTC. It codes for CARGDSQETQYF.

J is TRBJ2-1 and V is TRBV28; D possibly corresponds to TRBD2 (5 bases). The germline V gene has CDR1 MDHEN and CDR2 SYDVKM. Trimming left V 1 base short and J 4 bases short, with 8 bases between. The CDR3 contains 14 residues. The CDR3 DNA reads TGTGCCAGCAGTTTATTGTGGGAGTACAATGAGCAGTTCTTC. Protein product: CASSLLWEYNEQFF.

This chain connects TRBV30 to TRBJ2-3; TRBD1 might be the D (5 bases). Per the germline V gene, CDR1 is GTSNPN and CDR2 is SVGIG (reference sequence). The CDR3 spans 15 residues. DNA for the CDR3: TGTAATAACCCTCCAGGGCGTGTGGGCACAGATACGCAGTATTTT. It is translated as CNNPPGRVGTDTQYF.

The chain employs TRBV3-1 (or the pseudogene TRBV3-2) and TRBJ1-6; D is perhaps TRBD1 (5 bases). Trimming took off 4 bases at V and 3 bases at J, with 16 bases between the two ends. CDR1 and CDR2 from the germline V gene are LGHDT and YNNKEL (reference sequence). The CDR3 extends over 17 amino acids. CDR3 protein: CASSPGLDPNYNSPLHF. The CDR3 DNA reads as TGTGCCAGCAGCCCGGGACTGGATCCCAACTATAATTCACCCCTCCACTTT.

The CDR3 DNA reads TGTGCCAGCAGCTCCCGGGACCAAGAGACCCAGTACTTC. It specifies CASSSRDQETQYF. The chain links TRBV7-3 to TRBJ2-5; D uncertain. CDR1 and CDR2 from the germline V gene are SGHTA and FQGTGA. V was clipped by 4 bases and J by 0 bases, with 6 bases between them. There are 13 residues in the CDR3.

Note on this clone: This CDR3 is also generated by other DNA sequences in the sample. This sequence joins TRBV11-2 and TRBJ2-6; perhaps TRBD2 as D (5 bases). Germline V gene sequence: CDR1 SGHAT, CDR2 FQNNGV. The CDR3 covers 15 residues. The ends were cut back, 1 base at V and 4 bases at J, with 8 bases in the middle. For the CDR3, the DNA is TGTGCCAGCAGCTTAGGAGGGTCCGGGGCCAACGTCCTGACTTTC. The encoded protein is CASSLGGSGANVLTF. The variable domain in full, with the rest retrieved from reference TRBV11-2 and TRBJ2-6, is EAGVAQSPRYKIIEKRQSVAFWCNPISGHATLYWYQQILGQGPKLLIQFQNNGVVDDSQLPKDRFSAERLKGVDSTLKIQPAKLEDSAVYLCASSLGGSGANVLTFGAGSRLTVL.

The rearrangement joins TRBV19 to TRBJ1-1; 10 bases match TRBD1. The V and J ends lost 10 bases and 5 bases, in that order; junction bases with no gene match: 16. CDR3 length: 16 amino acids. Germline V gene lookup returns CDR1 LNHDA and CDR2 SQIVND (reference sequence). DNA of the CDR3: TGTGCCACCCTACCCGGGACAGGGGCTTTATTGACTGAAGCTTTCTTT. Protein sequence: CATLPGTGALLTEAFF.

The chain carries TRBV14 and TRBJ1-1, with D unclear. The V end lost 0 bases, the J end lost 7 bases, and 9 bases lay between the germline ends. Germline CDR1 SGHDN, CDR2 FVKESK. The CDR3 runs 13 residues. The CDR3 DNA follows: TGTGCCAGCAGCCAAGATTCGGGGATTGAAGCTTTCTTT. This sequence encodes CASSQDSGIEAFF.

CDR3 sequence reads: CASRGQTNYGYTF. In DNA, the CDR3 is TGTGCCAGTCGGGGACAGACTAACTATGGCTACACCTTC. The chain is built from TRBV6-5 and TRBJ1-2; 7 bases agree with TRBD1. The CDR3 covers 13 residues. Germline V gene data show CDR1 as MNHEY and CDR2 as SVGAGI. With V trimmed by 9 bases and J by 0 bases, 4 bases remained unmatched.

V is TRBV4-1 and J is TRBJ1-2; 11 bases align to TRBD1. Unmatched junction bases numbered 10, after V lost 4 bases and J lost 0 bases. CDR3 length: 18 residues. The germline V gene has CDR1 MGHRA and CDR2 YSYEKL. As DNA, the CDR3 is TGCGCCAGCAGCCCCAGGGGACAGGGGGATTCCACTAACTATGGCTACACCTTC. Protein: CASSPRGQGDSTNYGYTF.

The chain couples TRBV3-1 (or the pseudogene TRBV3-2) to TRBJ2-5; TRBD1 matches 8 bases. The CDR3 extends over 15 amino acids. The germline V gene has CDR1 LGHDT and CDR2 YNNKEL (reference sequence). The junction had 5 bases not matched to a gene; V was cut back by 2 bases and J by 3 bases. This CDR3 reads CASSQFPTGEETQYF. The CDR3, as DNA: TGTGCCAGCAGCCAATTCCCGACAGGGGAAGAGACCCAGTACTTC.

The V and J genes are TRBV12-5 and TRBJ1-6; no reliable D call. With 8 bases removed from V and 7 bases from J, the gap between germline ends came to 12 bases. CDR3 length: 13 residues. CDR1 and CDR2 (germline): LGHNT, FRNRAP. In DNA form, the CDR3 reads TGTGCTAGTTCCCTCGAGTGGAATTCACCCCTCCACTTT. Its translation: CASSLEWNSPLHF.

V is TRBV5-1 and J is TRBJ1-3; 7 positions match TRBD1. The J segment lost 2 bases and the V segment lost 5 bases, leaving 1 base of the junction unmatched. The CDR3 is made up of 13 amino acids. Per germline, CDR1 SGHRS and CDR2 YFSETQ. CDR3: CASSTGAGNTIYF. CDR3 sequence (DNA): TGCGCCAGCAGTACAGGGGCTGGAAACACCATATATTTT.

The chain employs TRBV5-5 and TRBJ1-1; D is unclear. The CDR3 has 14 residues. Trimming pared 0 bases from V and 9 bases from J, leaving 15 bases between. Germline V gives CDR1 SGHKS, CDR2 YYEKEE (reference sequence). The CDR3 sequence is CASSLAWSESQAFF. CDR3 DNA sequence: TGTGCCAGCAGCTTGGCCTGGTCAGAATCTCAAGCTTTCTTT.

In nucleotides, the CDR3 is TGCGCCAGCAGCCACCGACAGGACTCCGGCTACACCTTC. This sequence encodes CASSHRQDSGYTF. The chain recombines TRBV5-1 with TRBJ1-2; weak D call: TRBD1 (6 bases). This CDR3 has 13 amino acids. Deletions cut 4 bases from V and 8 bases from J, with 15 bases between. Per the germline V gene, CDR1 is SGHRS and CDR2 is YFSETQ. Full variable domain (remainder filled in from reference TRBV5-1 and TRBJ1-2): KAGVTQTPRYLIKTRGQQVTLSCSPISGHRSVSWYQQTPGQGLQFLFEYFSETQRNKGNFPGRFSGRQFSNSRSEMNVSTLELGDSALYLCASSHRQDSGYTFGSGTRLTVV.

The rearrangement uses TRBV19 and TRBJ1-5; the D gene is possibly TRBD1 (6 bases). This CDR3 is built from 16 residues. V was clipped by 8 bases and J by 3 bases, with 20 bases between them. In germline, CDR1 is LNHDA, CDR2 SQIVND (reference sequence). The CDR3 DNA reads as TGTGCCAGTGTAGGGACACCAGGTCCTTACAATCAGCCCCAGCATTTT. Encoded protein: CASVGTPGPYNQPQHF.

The genes are TRBV5-1 and TRBJ2-3; D not resolved. Germline CDR1 reads SGHRS; CDR2 reads YFSETQ. Deletions cut 0 bases from V and 5 bases from J, with 7 bases between. The CDR3 has 13 amino acids. DNA of the CDR3: TGCGCCAGCAGCTTGGCCCCCTTAGATACGCAGTATTTT. As protein: CASSLAPLDTQYF. Full variable domain (missing parts from reference TRBV5-1 and TRBJ2-3): KAGVTQTPRYLIKTRGQQVTLSCSPISGHRSVSWYQQTPGQGLQFLFEYFSETQRNKGNFPGRFSGRQFSNSRSEMNVSTLELGDSALYLCASSLAPLDTQYFGPGTRLTVL.